What follows are 26 T cell receptor beta chains derived from one specimen sequenced in a study of memory CD4+ T cells and cytomegalovirus serostatus. Data came from immunoSEQ multiplex PCR; TCRdb stores just in-frame clones and leaves some out. The profile shows 50,000 to 60,000 clones, under 90% of them singletons. Single viable CD3+CD4+CD8-CD45RO+ cells were sorted as the memory CD4+ T cells. Sequencing used memory CD4+ T cells from blood. The source of these receptors is an adult in good health and CMV-seronegative.

The rearrangement links TRBV7-2 to TRBJ1-1; D unresolved. There are 14 residues in the CDR3. Trimming cost V 3 bases and J 1 base, with 9 bases left between them. Germline-derived CDR1 and CDR2 are SGHTA and FQGNSA. The CDR3 DNA sequence: TGTGCCAGCAGCTTCGGCAATCAGAACACTGAAGCTTTCTTT. Translating gives CASSFGNQNTEAFF.

V and J are TRBV6-6 and TRBJ2-1; 11 nucleotides align to TRBD2. The germline V gene encodes CDR1 MNHNY and CDR2 SVGAGI (reference sequence). Trimming removed 1 base from V and 13 bases from J; junction bases left unmatched: 3. The CDR3 has 13 residues. The CDR3 region has the DNA TGTGCCAGCAGTTACTGGCTAGCGGGGGGCCAGTTCTTC. Translation: CASSYWLAGGQFF.

The chain links TRBV7-3 to TRBJ2-7; D is possibly TRBD2 (6 bases). This CDR3 region has 13 residues. V lost 6 bases to trimming and J lost 4 bases, with 13 bases between them. CDR1 and CDR2 from the germline V gene are SGHTA and FQGTGA. The CDR3 loop reads CASRSNGGYEQYF. The CDR3 DNA sequence: TGTGCCAGCAGGTCAAACGGGGGTTACGAGCAGTACTTC.

The chain has TRBV7-8 and TRBJ2-5; 8 nucleotides agree with TRBD1. V gave up 4 bases and J gave up 4 bases; unmatched junction bases: 8. Per the germline V gene, CDR1 is SGHVS and CDR2 is FQNEAQ. The CDR3 contains 15 residues. The CDR3 protein is CASSSRTGFRETQYF. The CDR3 DNA reads TGTGCCAGCAGCTCCCGGACAGGGTTTCGAGAGACCCAGTACTTC.

This rearrangement joins TRBV4-1 to TRBJ1-1; possible D gene TRBD1, 6 bases. Looked up from germline, CDR1 is MGHRA and CDR2 is YSYEKL. The CDR3 runs 15 residues. Trimming shortened V by 1 base and J by 4 bases, and 13 bases separated the two germline ends. CDR3 sequence (DNA): TGCGCCAGCAGCCAAGCTCCCGACAGGATCACTGAAGCTTTCTTT. It is translated as CASSQAPDRITEAFF.

The chain combines TRBV7-3 with TRBJ2-2; D perhaps matches TRBD2 (5 bases). Trimming removed 1 base at V and 5 bases at J, with 11 bases between. Germline-derived CDR1 and CDR2 are SGHTA and FQGTGA. This CDR3 has 15 amino acids. The CDR3 is CASSLRPGRTGELFF. The CDR3 DNA reads as TGTGCCAGCAGCTTAAGGCCGGGAAGGACCGGGGAGCTGTTTTTT.

This chain connects TRBV7-8 to TRBJ2-7; no firm D call. The ends were cut back, 7 bases at V and 3 bases at J, with 13 bases in the middle. CDR3 length: 13 residues. Per germline, CDR1 SGHVS and CDR2 FQNEAQ. The CDR3 is CASTSETGYEQYF. CDR3 sequence (DNA): TGTGCCAGCACATCGGAAACGGGCTACGAGCAGTACTTC.

The chain has TRBV18 and TRBJ2-2, with 7 nucleotides matching TRBD2. CDR1 and CDR2 (germline): KGHSH, LQKENI. The CDR3 consists of 14 residues. V gave up 3 bases and J gave up 5 bases; unmatched junction bases: 3. The CDR3 loop is CASSPAGRTGELFF. The CDR3 nucleotides are TGTGCCAGCTCACCCGCCGGGAGGACCGGGGAGCTGTTTTTT.

This chain links TRBV19 with TRBJ1-6, with 9 nucleotides matching TRBD1. Germline V gene sequence: CDR1 LNHDA, CDR2 SQIVND (reference sequence). CDR3 length: 16 residues. The V and J ends lost 6 bases and 9 bases, in that order; junction bases with no gene match: 12. The CDR3 nucleotides are TGTGCCAGTAGGCTCAACCGGGACAGGGAACGTTCACCCCTCCACTTT. Protein: CASRLNRDRERSPLHF.

The CDR3 loop reads CASSLSGFGELFF. CDR3 DNA: TGTGCCAGCAGCTTATCTGGGTTCGGGGAGCTGTTTTTT. The chain couples TRBV7-3 to TRBJ2-2; no definite D call. Germline CDR1 and CDR2: SGHTA and FQGTGA. V gave up 2 bases and J gave up 7 bases, with 8 bases separating them. This CDR3 region has 13 residues.

The V call is TRBV10-3, the J call TRBJ2-5; D not resolved. Germline CDR1 and CDR2: ENHRY and SYGVKD. V was trimmed by 0 bases and J by 2 bases, leaving 7 bases between them. This CDR3 region has 14 residues. The CDR3 bases are TGTGCCATCAGTGAGTCGGCACAGCAAGAGACCCAGTACTTC. Encoded protein: CAISESAQQETQYF.

V is TRBV10-2 and J is TRBJ2-3; TRBD2 aligns across 10 bases. Germline CDR1 reads WSHSY; CDR2 reads SAAADI. The CDR3 loop spans 13 amino acids. With V trimmed by 8 bases and J by 5 bases, 4 bases remained unmatched. CDR3 coding DNA: TGCGCCAGCCGGCTAGCGGGGGTAGATACGCAGTATTTT. It encodes CASRLAGVDTQYF.

The gene calls are TRBV15 and TRBJ2-7; 7 bases fit TRBD1. V shed 3 bases and J 4 bases; nucleotides not matched to a gene: 15. The CDR3 runs to 17 residues. CDR1 is LNHNV and CDR2 is YYDKDF in the germline V gene (reference sequence). DNA for the CDR3: TGTGCCACCAGCAGCTTCGTTGGAAGAGGGGGCGGGTACGAGCAGTACTTC. Residues: CATSSFVGRGGGYEQYF.

The chain combines TRBV10-2 with TRBJ2-3, with 11 nucleotides matching TRBD1. The CDR3 runs to 13 residues. Losses at the gene ends were 4 bases for V and 6 bases for J; bases not matched to a gene: 0. Looked up from germline, CDR1 is WSHSY and CDR2 is SAAADI. CDR3: CASSGTGGDTQYF. The CDR3 coding sequence is TGCGCCAGCAGTGGGACAGGGGGCGATACGCAGTATTTT.

With regard to this clone: The identical CDR3 is also encoded by other nucleotide sequences in the sample. The chain carries TRBV2 and TRBJ2-5; D unclear. Germline values: CDR1 SNHLY, CDR2 FYNNEI. Trimming shortened V by 1 base and J by 3 bases, and 0 bases separated the two germline ends. This CDR3 region has 11 residues. The CDR3 here is CASSEEETQYF. CDR3 DNA sequence: TGTGCCAGCAGTGAAGAAGAGACCCAGTACTTC.

Written as DNA, the CDR3 is TGCGCCAGCAGCTCTGGGAAACAGGGTATGGAGAACTATGGCTACACCTTC. This encodes CASSSGKQGMENYGYTF. The chain uses TRBV5-1 and TRBJ1-2; D perhaps matches TRBD1 (6 bases). Per germline, CDR1 SGHRS and CDR2 YFSETQ. The V gene lost 3 bases and the J gene lost 2 bases, with 20 bases spanning the gap. There are 17 residues in the CDR3.

The chain is built from TRBV19 and TRBJ2-1; the match to TRBD2 covers 10 bases. Germline-derived CDR1 and CDR2 are LNHDA and SQIVND (reference sequence). V was clipped by 3 bases and J by 1 base; unmatched bases: 12. This CDR3 has 19 amino acids. CDR3 loop: CASSMVAGGSVGSYNEQFF. As DNA, the CDR3 is TGTGCCAGTAGTATGGTAGCGGGGGGATCCGTGGGTTCCTACAATGAGCAGTTCTTC.

The chain employs TRBV5-4 and TRBJ2-2; TRBD1 might be the D (6 bases). Trimming stripped 4 bases from V and 10 bases from J, with 17 bases between. CDR1 and CDR2 from the germline V gene are SGHNT and YYREEE (reference sequence). The CDR3 runs 14 residues. The CDR3 DNA reads TGTGCCAGCAGCAAGGACAGCCAGGGCTTGGAGCTGTTTTTT. It encodes CASSKDSQGLELFF.

This sequence joins TRBV5-6 and TRBJ1-4; D may be TRBD1 (5 bases). Trimming pared 4 bases from V and 7 bases from J, leaving 17 bases between. Germline-derived CDR1 and CDR2 are SGHDT and YYEEEE. This CDR3 contains 15 residues. The CDR3 coding sequence is TGTGCCAGCAGCGGGTGGGGCCGCGAAACTGAAAAACTGTTTTTT. The encoded protein is CASSGWGRETEKLFF.

V gene TRBV5-6 combines with J gene TRBJ1-2; D ambiguous. From germline, CDR1 is SGHDT and CDR2 YYEEEE. V lost 3 bases to trimming and J lost 3 bases, with 9 bases between them. This CDR3 has 13 residues. CDR3 loop: CASSSEGDYGYTF. Here the CDR3 DNA reads TGTGCCAGCAGCTCGGAAGGTGACTATGGCTACACCTTC.

About this clone itself: A read error may produce the germline difference seen at one junction end. This rearrangement joins TRBV7-7 to TRBJ2-3; possibly TRBD1 or TRBD2 for D (5 bases each). CDR1 and CDR2 (germline): SSHAT, FNYEAQ (reference sequence). There are 14 residues in the CDR3. In nucleotides, the CDR3 is TGTGCTAGCAGCTTAGGGGACGGGGCAGATACGCAGTATTTT. Translation gives CASSLGDGADTQYF.

J is TRBJ1-6 and V is TRBV19; tentative D call: TRBD1 (5 bases). The CDR3 runs to 14 residues. The V end lost 5 bases, the J end lost 5 bases, and 10 bases lay between the germline ends. Germline V gene lookup returns CDR1 LNHDA and CDR2 SQIVND (reference sequence). This chain's CDR3 is CASSWDADNSPLHF. The DNA for the CDR3 is TGTGCCAGTAGTTGGGACGCCGATAATTCACCCCTCCACTTT.

This clone has only a few counts. The genes are TRBV19 and TRBJ1-1; 8 nucleotides align to TRBD1. V shed 3 bases, J shed 1 base, and the junction held 4 bases outside the gene matches. The CDR3 contains 15 residues. Germline lookup yields CDR1 LNHDA and CDR2 SQIVND (reference sequence). The CDR3 region is CASSIRTGSNTEAFF. CDR3 sequence (DNA): TGTGCCAGTAGTATTCGGACAGGGTCGAACACTGAAGCTTTCTTT.

The CDR3 sequence is CASSLVGTGDTEAFF. The CDR3 bases are TGTGCCAGCAGCTTGGTAGGGACAGGCGACACTGAAGCTTTCTTT. J is TRBJ1-1 and V is TRBV5-6; 8 bases line up with TRBD1. The CDR3 extends over 15 amino acids. The junction had 4 bases not matched to a gene; V was cut back by 0 bases and J by 3 bases. The germline V gene encodes CDR1 SGHDT and CDR2 YYEEEE.

A note on this clone: One end of the junction fails to match germline, which may point to a read error. The rearrangement links TRBV28 to TRBJ1-5; the D is unclear. The CDR3 covers 10 residues. Looked up from germline, CDR1 is MDHEN and CDR2 is SYDVKM. CDR3 nucleotides: TGTGCCAGCAGGGGTCAGTCCCAGCATTTT. It encodes CASRGQSQHF.

The rearrangement uses TRBV29-1 and TRBJ1-2; D is ambiguous. The germline gives CDR1 SQVTM, CDR2 ANQGSEA. Trimming stripped 0 bases from V and 1 base from J, with 12 bases between. The CDR3 has 15 residues. This chain's CDR3 is CSVEDVEGFNYGYTF. For the CDR3, the DNA is TGCAGCGTTGAAGATGTAGAGGGATTTAACTATGGCTACACCTTC. The variable domain in full, completed from reference TRBV29-1 and TRBJ1-2, reads SAVISQKPSRDICQRGTSLTIQCQVDSQVTMMFWYRQQPGQSLTLIATANQGSEATYESGFVIDKFPISRPNLTFSTLTVSNMSPEDSSIYLCSVEDVEGFNYGYTFGSGTRLTVV.